The 23 T cell receptor beta chains in this list originate from one sample, sequenced in a study of blood T cell repertoires in COVID-19. Profiling relied on immunoSEQ multiplex PCR, and the TCRdb table lists in-frame clones only, not all of them. Of about 210,000 clones listed, 80% to 90% are singletons. Source material: PBMCs or T cells enriched from blood (not recorded which). These receptors were collected from a man aged 40-50 years who had recovered from COVID-19.

This clone was observed a single time. Other DNA sequences of this sample code for an identical CDR3. The gene calls are TRBV18 and TRBJ1-1, with a tentative D call TRBD1 (6 bases). V was shortened by 2 bases and J by 8 bases, with 9 bases between the two germline ends. CDR1 is KGHSH and CDR2 is LQKENI in the germline V gene. This CDR3 contains 12 residues. CDR3 protein: CASSPDRREAFF. The CDR3 nucleotides are TGTGCCAGCTCACCAGACAGGCGGGAAGCTTTCTTT.

This clone was detected only a few times. V and J are TRBV5-1 and TRBJ2-7; no clear D gene. CDR1 is SGHRS, CDR2 YFSETQ, per germline. The CDR3 is 14 residues long. V was trimmed by 4 bases and J by 0 bases, leaving 11 bases between them. The DNA of the CDR3 is TGCGCCAGCAGCCGCCAGGTTAGCTCCTACGAGCAGTACTTC. Amino acids: CASSRQVSSYEQYF.

V is TRBV6-5 and J is TRBJ2-7; 9 positions match TRBD2. Per germline, CDR1 MNHEY and CDR2 SVGAGI. J was trimmed by 3 bases and V by 7 bases; bases with no gene match: 4. This CDR3 spans 13 amino acids. The CDR3 is CASNSGRIYEQYF. The CDR3 region has the DNA TGTGCCAGCAATAGCGGGAGAATCTACGAGCAGTACTTC.

The rearrangement uses TRBV9 and TRBJ2-1; D gene unclear. Germline CDR1 is SGDLS and CDR2 is YYNGEE. The CDR3 totals 12 residues. V was pared by 0 bases and J by 9 bases, with 7 bases between. CDR3 amino acids: CASSVVPGEQFF. In DNA form, the CDR3 reads TGTGCCAGCAGCGTAGTCCCGGGTGAGCAGTTCTTC.

This chain uses TRBV7-3 with TRBJ2-1; 9 nucleotides line up with TRBD1. This CDR3 is 15 amino acids long. V lost 5 bases and J lost 7; bases outside the gene matches: 9. The germline V gene has CDR1 SGHTA and CDR2 FQGTGA. The CDR3 here is CASSPPGTGTNEQFF. In DNA form, the CDR3 reads TGTGCCAGCAGCCCGCCAGGGACAGGGACAAATGAGCAGTTCTTC.

This chain connects TRBV15 to TRBJ2-1, with D maybe TRBD1 (6 bases). There are 16 residues in the CDR3. Looked up from germline, CDR1 is LNHNV and CDR2 is YYDKDF (reference sequence). Trimming took 5 bases from V and 5 from J, leaving 19 bases between them. In DNA form, the CDR3 reads TGTGCCACCAGCTCGGCGGACAGCAGCACCAACAATGAGCAGTTCTTC. Protein: CATSSADSSTNNEQFF.

The CDR3 loop is CASSLFTSADTQYF. For the CDR3, the DNA is TGTGCCAGCAGTTTATTCACTAGCGCAGATACGCAGTATTTT. This chain connects TRBV27 to TRBJ2-3; 7 bases agree with TRBD2. Germline CDR1 and CDR2: MNHEY and SMNVEV (reference sequence). The J segment lost 4 bases and the V segment lost 1 base, leaving 2 bases of the junction unmatched. CDR3 length equals 14 residues.

The chain carries TRBV19 and TRBJ2-3; 11 bases are a match to TRBD2. V lost 2 bases to trimming and J lost 3 bases; unmatched junction nucleotides: 13. The CDR3 sequence is 19 residues long. Looked up from germline, CDR1 is LNHDA and CDR2 is SQIVND (reference sequence). The CDR3 DNA reads as TGTGCCAGTAGTATACGACTAGCGGGGCCCGGATCACCAACAGATACGCAGTATTTT. This sequence encodes CASSIRLAGPGSPTDTQYF.

The chain uses TRBV30 and TRBJ2-1; 13 bases align to TRBD2. The trim removed 3 bases at V and 3 bases at J, leaving 5 bases unmatched. The CDR3 length is 16 residues. Germline CDR1 GTSNPN, CDR2 SVGIG (reference sequence). In nucleotides, the CDR3 is TGTGCCTGGAGCCGGACTAGCGGGAGACTCTACAATGAGCAGTTCTTC. Amino acids: CAWSRTSGRLYNEQFF. The full variable domain, in which reference TRBV30 and TRBJ2-1 provide the parts outside the CDR3, is SQTIHQWPATLVQPVGSPLSLECTVEGTSNPNLYWYRQAAGRGLQLLFYSVGIGQISSEVPQNLSASRPQDRQFILSSKKLLLSDSGFYLCAWSRTSGRLYNEQFFGPGTRLTVL.

The chain employs TRBV24-1 and TRBJ2-1; a possible D gene is TRBD2 (6 bases). Trimming pared 11 bases from V and 3 bases from J, leaving 13 bases between. CDR3 size: 13 residues. CDR1 is KGHDR and CDR2 is SFDVKD in the germline V gene. The CDR3 DNA reads TGTGCCAGTAGCGGTGGGCTCTACAATGAGCAGTTCTTC. This encodes CASSGGLYNEQFF.

The J gene is TRBJ2-1, the V gene TRBV11-3; TRBD1 matches 10 bases. The CDR3 covers 15 residues. Germline assignment: CDR1 SGHNT and CDR2 YENEEA. The junction had 10 bases not matched to a gene; V was cut back by 8 bases and J by 6 bases. The CDR3 loop is CASSPRDRGSNEQFF. The CDR3 nucleotides are TGTGCCAGCTCGCCCCGGGACAGGGGATCCAATGAGCAGTTCTTC.

CDR3 amino acids: CASSVVSGGGYTF. The DNA for the CDR3 is TGTGCCAGCAGCGTAGTGAGTGGAGGCGGCTACACCTTC. The V and J genes are TRBV9 and TRBJ1-2, with D uncertain. The V end lost 0 bases, the J end lost 8 bases, and 11 bases lay between the germline ends. This CDR3 contains 13 residues. Germline V gene data show CDR1 as SGDLS and CDR2 as YYNGEE. Based on the CDR3 plus reference TRBV9 and TRBJ1-2, the full variable domain is DSGVTQTPKHLITATGQRVTLRCSPRSGDLSVYWYQQSLDQGLQFLIQYYNGEERAKGNILERFSAQQFPDLHSELNLSSLELGDSALYFCASSVVSGGGYTFGSGTRLTVV.

This rearrangement joins TRBV28 to TRBJ1-5, with D unresolved. The CDR3 contains 15 residues. The V and J ends lost 3 bases and 4 bases respectively, with 13 bases between them. Germline lookup yields CDR1 MDHEN and CDR2 SYDVKM. The CDR3 loop is CASSLPIAGNQPQHF. In DNA form, the CDR3 reads TGTGCCAGCAGTTTGCCCATAGCCGGGAATCAGCCCCAGCATTTT. Using reference TRBV28 and TRBJ1-5 for the parts outside the CDR3, the full variable domain is DVKVTQSSRYLVKRTGEKVFLECVQDMDHENMFWYRQDPGLGLRLIYFSYDVKMKEKGDIPEGYSVSREKKERFSLILESASTNQTSMYLCASSLPIAGNQPQHFGDGTRLSIL.

The chain links TRBV21-1 to TRBJ1-1; TRBD1, as called in the table, went unchecked against the DNA. TRBV21-1 is given as a pseudogene. The CDR3 is made up of 18 amino acids. For the CDR3, the DNA is TGTGCCAGCAGCAAAGAAGAAAAGAGGACAGTGCCCGAGAAGGAAGCTTTCTTT. The encoded protein is CASSKEEKRTVPEKEAFF.

The V and J genes are TRBV18 and TRBJ1-2; D is ambiguous. Trimming left V 2 bases short and J 8 bases short, with 12 bases between. CDR3 length equals 13 residues. Germline CDR1 and CDR2: KGHSH and LQKENI. CDR3 DNA: TGTGCCAGCTCACCAGGGGAGGCGACAGGCTACACCTTC. It codes for CASSPGEATGYTF.

J is TRBJ1-2 and V is TRBV7-9, with 8 bases aligning to TRBD1. Germline loops: CDR1 SEHNR, CDR2 FQNEAQ (reference sequence). This CDR3 has 13 residues. Germline trimming cut 6 bases from V and 6 bases from J; bases unmatched to any gene: 6. CDR3 DNA: TGTGCCAGCAGGACGGACAGGGCGGATGGCTACACCTTC. Protein: CASRTDRADGYTF. The entire variable domain, with the rest obtained from reference TRBV7-9 and TRBJ1-2, is as follows: DTGVSQNPRHKITKRGQNVTFRCDPISEHNRLYWYRQTLGQGPEFLTYFQNEAQLEKSRLLSDRFSAERPKGSFSTLEIQRTEQGDSAMYLCASRTDRADGYTFGSGTRLTVV.

The V call is TRBV5-1, the J call TRBJ2-7, with 12 bases that match TRBD2. J was trimmed by 5 bases and V by 7 bases; bases with no gene match: 7. Germline lookup yields CDR1 SGHRS and CDR2 YFSETQ. CDR3 length: 14 residues. Here the CDR3 DNA reads TGCGCCAGCGCTCCGACTAGCGGGAGCAACGAGCAGTACTTC. Protein product: CASAPTSGSNEQYF.

The chain employs TRBV5-1 and TRBJ1-5; tentatively, D is TRBD1 (6 bases). In germline, CDR1 is SGHRS, CDR2 YFSETQ. V was pared by 0 bases and J by 4 bases, with 8 bases between. This CDR3 is 14 amino acids long. CDR3 in DNA: TGCGCCAGCAGCTTGGGACAGGCTAATCAGCCCCAGCATTTT. Translation: CASSLGQANQPQHF.

The chain employs TRBV6-2 or TRBV6-3 and TRBJ2-5; tentatively, D is TRBD2 (6 bases). This CDR3 is built from 15 residues. V lost 2 bases, J lost 1 base, and 11 bases lay in between. Germline CDR1 and CDR2: MNHEY and SVGEGT. CDR3 sequence: CASSYPRGSQETQYF. DNA for the CDR3: TGTGCCAGCAGTTACCCTCGGGGGAGCCAAGAGACCCAGTACTTC.

This rearrangement joins TRBV7-9 to TRBJ1-1; no firm D call. Germline V gives CDR1 SEHNR, CDR2 FQNEAQ (reference sequence). The V and J ends lost 1 base and 10 bases respectively, with 13 bases between them. There are 13 residues in the CDR3. Here the CDR3 DNA reads TGTGCCAGCAGCTTAGTCGTCCTTGAGGTAGCTTTCTTT. Translating gives CASSLVVLEVAFF. Supplemented by reference TRBV7-9 and TRBJ1-1, the full variable domain reads DTGVSQNPRHKITKRGQNVTFRCDPISEHNRLYWYRQTLGQGPEFLTYFQNEAQLEKSRLLSDRFSAERPKGSFSTLEIQRTEQGDSAMYLCASSLVVLEVAFFGQGTRLTVV.

Only a few counts were recorded for this clone. The chain links TRBV11-2 to TRBJ2-7; 7 nucleotides line up with TRBD1. J gave up 5 bases and V 6 bases, and 7 bases lay outside the gene matches. This CDR3 spans 13 amino acids. Per the germline V gene, CDR1 is SGHAT and CDR2 is FQNNGV. CDR3 loop: CASSSTTGNEQYF. In DNA form, the CDR3 reads TGTGCCAGCAGTTCTACGACAGGGAACGAGCAGTACTTC.

CDR3 sequence reads: CASSLRLAGGYTQYF. CDR3 nucleotide sequence: TGTGCCAGCAGCCTGCGACTAGCGGGAGGATATACGCAGTATTTT. The V and J genes are TRBV7-8 and TRBJ2-3; 13 nucleotides agree with TRBD2. The V gene end was trimmed by 5 bases and the J gene end by 7 bases; junction bases not matched to a gene: 6. CDR3 size: 15 residues. Germline V gives CDR1 SGHVS, CDR2 FQNEAQ. Full variable domain (missing parts from reference TRBV7-8 and TRBJ2-3): GAGVSQSPRYKVAKRGQDVALRCDPISGHVSLFWYQQALGQGPEFLTYFQNEAQLDKSGLPSDRFFAERPEGSVSTLKIQRTQQEDSAVYLCASSLRLAGGYTQYFGPGTRLTVL.

CDR3 sequence (DNA): TGCGCCAGCAGCTTGGCGACTAGCCGGTACTACGAGCAGTACTTC. Its translation is CASSLATSRYYEQYF. The chain employs TRBV5-1 and TRBJ2-7, with TRBD2 identical over 7 bases. Germline V gene lookup returns CDR1 SGHRS and CDR2 YFSETQ. There are 15 residues in the CDR3. Trimming removed 0 bases from V and 3 bases from J; junction bases left unmatched: 6. Full variable domain (remainder filled in from reference TRBV5-1 and TRBJ2-7): KAGVTQTPRYLIKTRGQQVTLSCSPISGHRSVSWYQQTPGQGLQFLFEYFSETQRNKGNFPGRFSGRQFSNSRSEMNVSTLELGDSALYLCASSLATSRYYEQYFGPGTRLTVT.